This T cell receptor (beta chain) was documented in a study of preoperative IRX-2 immunotherapy in early breast cancer. This clone has only a few counts. With 3 bases removed from V and 5 bases from J, the gap between germline ends came to 9 bases. There are 13 residues in the CDR3. As to treatment: preoperative locoregional IRX-2 cytokine immunotherapy. Patients received preoperative, locoregional IRX-2 cytokine immunotherapy in a phase Ib study. Profiling relied on immunoSEQ multiplex PCR, and the TCRdb table lists in-frame clones only, not all of them. The sample shows approximately 96,000 clones, approximately 90% of them seen only once.

The TCR was taken from a human donor with breast cancer. The sample here was tumor tissue, taken after IRX-2 immunotherapy. The J gene is TRBJ2-3, the V gene TRBV6-7; D is unclear. TRBV6-7 is an open reading frame, and its role is uncertain. CDR3 sequence: CASSYGLGDTQYF. Here the CDR3 DNA reads TGTGCCAGCAGTTATGGGTTGGGAGATACGCAGTATTTT.